These T cell receptor beta chains were read from a single sample in a study of tumor and adjacent non-tumor tissue in lung cancer. Each CDR3 protein gets one entry after TCRdb re-called the multiplex PCR reads with MiXCR. The sample lists roughly 81,000 distinct CDR3 sequences, around 65% seen once, with about 16% in the top ten. The source material was lung tumor tissue. The receptors derive from a man between 65 and 85 years old with non-small cell lung cancer. CDR3s include the opening cysteine and the closing phenylalanine or tryptophan. Each record gives: J gene, D gene, V gene, clone size, CDR3 DNA, CDR3 protein. D genes are given only for firm matches. For some rows the clone size is stated as once, few or many, or as a class when expanded; others skip it.

j_call: TRBJ2-7
d_call: .
v_call: TRBV12-3/TRBV12-4
clone_size: many
cdr3_nt: TGTGCCAGCAGCTCTTTTGACGAGCAGTACTTC
cdr3_aa: CASSSFDEQYF

j_call: TRBJ2-1
d_call: TRBD1
v_call: TRBV19
clone_size: .
cdr3_nt: TGTGCCAATAGTACGGACAGGGAATACTACAATGAGCAGCTCTTC
cdr3_aa: CANSTDREYYNEQLF

j_call: TRBJ1-2
d_call: .
v_call: TRBV6-5
clone_size: .
cdr3_nt: TGTGCCAGCACCCAAGACAGGTGCGTCTCTGTCTACACCTTC
cdr3_aa: CASTQDRCVSVYTF

j_call: TRBJ1-1
d_call: TRBD1
v_call: TRBV10-3
clone_size: few
cdr3_nt: TGTACCATCAGTCAGGGGGCCGGGGTGAGGACTGAAGCTTTCTTT
cdr3_aa: CTISQGAGVRTEAFF

j_call: TRBJ2-2
d_call: TRBD1
v_call: TRBV10-3
clone_size: many
cdr3_nt: TGTGCCATCAGTGTCGGGACAGTGAACACCGGGGAGCTGTTTTTT
cdr3_aa: CAISVGTVNTGELFF

j_call: TRBJ2-3
d_call: .
v_call: TRBV29-1
clone_size: many
cdr3_nt: TGCAGCGTTGGTGGAGGGGGCACAGATACGCAGTATTTT
cdr3_aa: CSVGGGGTDTQYF

j_call: TRBJ2-2
d_call: TRBD1
v_call: TRBV10-2
clone_size: .
cdr3_nt: TGCTCCAGCCGTCCAACAGGGGGCTCGGGCAGGGAGCTGTTTTTT
cdr3_aa: CSSRPTGGSGRELFF

j_call: TRBJ2-7
d_call: .
v_call: TRBV28
clone_size: many
cdr3_nt: TGTGCCAGCAGTTTGAGGGGGGCAGACTACGAGCAGTACTTC
cdr3_aa: CASSLRGADYEQYF

j_call: TRBJ2-7
d_call: .
v_call: TRBV28
clone_size: many
cdr3_nt: TGTGCCAGCAGTTTTTCCGGGGCCGGCGAGCAGTACTTC
cdr3_aa: CASSFSGAGEQYF

j_call: TRBJ2-7
d_call: .
v_call: TRBV7-9
clone_size: .
cdr3_nt: TGTGCCAGCAGCTTAGGCGGACAGCGACGTCCCTACGAGCAGTACTTC
cdr3_aa: CASSLGGQRRPYEQYF

j_call: TRBJ1-5
d_call: TRBD1
v_call: TRBV28
clone_size: .
cdr3_nt: TGTGCCAGCAGTCCCCGGACAGGGTTTGGCAATCAGTCCCAGCATTTT
cdr3_aa: CASSPRTGFGNQSQHF